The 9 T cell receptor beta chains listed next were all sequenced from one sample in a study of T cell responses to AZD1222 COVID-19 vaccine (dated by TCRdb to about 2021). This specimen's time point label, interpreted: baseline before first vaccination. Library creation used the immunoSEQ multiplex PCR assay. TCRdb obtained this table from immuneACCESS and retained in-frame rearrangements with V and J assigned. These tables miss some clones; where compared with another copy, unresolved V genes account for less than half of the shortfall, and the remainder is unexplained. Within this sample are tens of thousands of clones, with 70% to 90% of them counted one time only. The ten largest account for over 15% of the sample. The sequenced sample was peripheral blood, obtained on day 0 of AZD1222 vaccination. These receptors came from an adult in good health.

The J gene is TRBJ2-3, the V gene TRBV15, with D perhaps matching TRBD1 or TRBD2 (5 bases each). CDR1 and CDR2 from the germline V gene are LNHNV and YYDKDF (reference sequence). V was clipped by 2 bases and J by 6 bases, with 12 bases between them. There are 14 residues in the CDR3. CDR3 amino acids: CATSRILAGDTQYF. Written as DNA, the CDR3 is TGTGCCACCAGCAGAATTCTAGCAGGGGATACGCAGTATTTT.

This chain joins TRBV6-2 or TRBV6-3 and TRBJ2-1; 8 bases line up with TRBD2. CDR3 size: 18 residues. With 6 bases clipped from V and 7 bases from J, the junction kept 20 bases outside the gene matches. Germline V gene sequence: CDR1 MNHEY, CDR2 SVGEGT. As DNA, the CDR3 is TGTGCCAGCAGCCGAGCAATAGCGGGGCCCCGGAGTAGGAATGAGCAGTTCTTC. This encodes CASSRAIAGPRSRNEQFF.

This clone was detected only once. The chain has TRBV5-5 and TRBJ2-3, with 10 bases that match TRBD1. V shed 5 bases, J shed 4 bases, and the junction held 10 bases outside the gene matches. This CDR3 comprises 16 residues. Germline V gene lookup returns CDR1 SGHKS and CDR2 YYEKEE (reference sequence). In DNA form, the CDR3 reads TGTGCCAGCAGTCGACCGGGACAGGGGCCCGCAGATACGCAGTATTTT. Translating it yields CASSRPGQGPADTQYF.

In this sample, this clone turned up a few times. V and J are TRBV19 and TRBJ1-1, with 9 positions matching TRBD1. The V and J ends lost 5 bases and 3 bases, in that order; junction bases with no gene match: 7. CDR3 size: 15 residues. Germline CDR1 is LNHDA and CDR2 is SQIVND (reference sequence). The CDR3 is CASSFSGTGHTEAFF. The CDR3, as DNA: TGTGCCAGTAGTTTCTCGGGGACAGGGCACACTGAAGCTTTCTTT.

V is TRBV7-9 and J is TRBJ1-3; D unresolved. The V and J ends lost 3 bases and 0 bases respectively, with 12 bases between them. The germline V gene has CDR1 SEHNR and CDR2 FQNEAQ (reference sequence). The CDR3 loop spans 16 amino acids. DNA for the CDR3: TGTGCCAGCAGCTTTAGCGGGCCCTACTCTGGAAACACCATATATTTT. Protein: CASSFSGPYSGNTIYF. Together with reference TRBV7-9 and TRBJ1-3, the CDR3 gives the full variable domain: DTGVSQNPRHKITKRGQNVTFRCDPISEHNRLYWYRQTLGQGPEFLTYFQNEAQLEKSRLLSDRFSAERPKGSFSTLEIQRTEQGDSAMYLCASSFSGPYSGNTIYFGEGSWLTVV.

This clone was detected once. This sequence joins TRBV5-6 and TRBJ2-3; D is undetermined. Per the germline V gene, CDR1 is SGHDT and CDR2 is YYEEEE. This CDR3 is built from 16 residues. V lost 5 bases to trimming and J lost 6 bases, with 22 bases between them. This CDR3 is CASSQLGARQVDTQYF. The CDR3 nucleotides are TGTGCCAGCAGTCAATTGGGTGCAAGACAAGTCGATACGCAGTATTTT.

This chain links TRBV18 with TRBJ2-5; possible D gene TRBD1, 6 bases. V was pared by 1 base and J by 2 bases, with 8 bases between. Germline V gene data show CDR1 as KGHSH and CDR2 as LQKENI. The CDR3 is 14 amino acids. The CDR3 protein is CASSPRTEQETQYF. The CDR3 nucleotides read TGTGCCAGCTCACCACGGACAGAACAAGAGACCCAGTACTTC.

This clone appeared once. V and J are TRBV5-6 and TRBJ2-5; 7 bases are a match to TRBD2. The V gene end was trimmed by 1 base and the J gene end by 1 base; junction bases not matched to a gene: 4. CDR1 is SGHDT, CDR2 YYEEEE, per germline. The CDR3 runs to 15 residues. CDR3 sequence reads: CASSLRSGGQETQYF. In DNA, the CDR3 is TGTGCCAGCAGCTTGCGGTCGGGGGGCCAAGAGACCCAGTACTTC.

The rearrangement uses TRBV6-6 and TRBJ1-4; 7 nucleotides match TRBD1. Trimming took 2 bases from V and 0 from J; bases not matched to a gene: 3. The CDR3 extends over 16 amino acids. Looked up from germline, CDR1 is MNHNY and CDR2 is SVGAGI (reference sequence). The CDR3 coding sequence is TGTGCCAGCAGTTACGCAGGGACAGCAACTAATGAAAAACTGTTTTTT. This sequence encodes CASSYAGTATNEKLFF.